The next 27 T cell receptor beta chains were all read from a single sample in a study of T-cell reconstitution after alpha-beta-depleted transplantation in children. Preparation of the TCRbeta library involved a method that used unique molecular identifiers. Via MiXCR, TCRdb re-called the PCR reads, giving one row per CDR3 protein. The data show about 980,000 distinct CDR3 sequences, around 30% seen once. The sample consisted of PBMCs, mostly from graft donor cells, taken 360 days after TCRalphabeta/CD19-depleted stem cell transplant. Receptor source: a boy younger than two who had a stem cell transplant for SCID, so the T cells may come from the graft donor.

This rearrangement joins TRBV7-7 to TRBJ2-5; 7 nucleotides match TRBD1. This CDR3 region has 15 residues. The germline V gene encodes CDR1 SSHAT and CDR2 FNYEAQ (reference sequence). V was pared by 5 bases and J by 5 bases, with 11 bases of the junction left unmatched. The CDR3 loop is CASSNHGQAVETQYF. The DNA of the CDR3 is TGTGCCAGCAGCAACCACGGACAGGCAGTGGAGACCCAGTACTTC.

The CDR3, as DNA: TGCGCCAGCAGCCCTGGACGGGCGAGAGATACGCAGTATTTT. This codes for CASSPGRARDTQYF. This chain links TRBV5-1 with TRBJ2-3; D remains ambiguous. Trimming left V 4 bases short and J 5 bases short, with 14 bases between. Germline-derived CDR1 and CDR2 are SGHRS and YFSETQ. This CDR3 region has 14 residues. The whole variable domain, filled in from reference TRBV5-1 and TRBJ2-3, reads KAGVTQTPRYLIKTRGQQVTLSCSPISGHRSVSWYQQTPGQGLQFLFEYFSETQRNKGNFPGRFSGRQFSNSRSEMNVSTLELGDSALYLCASSPGRARDTQYFGPGTRLTVL.

The chain is built from TRBV10-2 and TRBJ1-3; D perhaps matches TRBD1 (5 bases). Per germline, CDR1 WSHSY and CDR2 SAAADI. The CDR3 extends over 15 amino acids. With 1 base removed from V and 2 bases from J, the gap between germline ends came to 9 bases. The CDR3 loop is CASSELGPTGNTIYF. CDR3 DNA: TGCGCCAGCAGTGAGTTGGGGCCCACTGGAAACACCATATATTTT.

The chain carries TRBV29-1 and TRBJ2-7; 7 bases map to TRBD1. The CDR3 consists of 12 residues. V was clipped by 5 bases and J by 6 bases; unmatched bases: 7. Germline CDR1 and CDR2: SQVTM and ANQGSEA. The CDR3 bases are TGCAGCGTTTTGCGACAGGGAAGCGAGCAGTACTTC. It is translated as CSVLRQGSEQYF.

This clonotype was seen more than once but under ten times. The chain is built from TRBV6-1 and TRBJ2-7; D gene unclear. Germline loops: CDR1 MNHNS, CDR2 SASEGT. The CDR3 covers 13 residues. V was clipped by 8 bases and J by 2 bases, with 13 bases between them. In DNA, the CDR3 is TGTGCCAGCGCCGGCAGGTTGGCCTACGAGCAGTACTTC. Its protein is CASAGRLAYEQYF.

V usage is TRBV4-1 and J usage is TRBJ2-3, with TRBD2 matching 8 bases. Looked up from germline, CDR1 is MGHRA and CDR2 is YSYEKL. V gave up 4 bases and J gave up 1 base; unmatched junction bases: 7. There are 16 residues in the CDR3. CDR3 nucleotide sequence: TGCGCCAGCAGCCGCCAGGCGGGGGGTGGCACAGATACGCAGTATTTT. Translated: CASSRQAGGGTDTQYF.

V gene TRBV5-1 combines with J gene TRBJ1-2; 8 bases line up with TRBD1. The germline V gene encodes CDR1 SGHRS and CDR2 YFSETQ. V lost 4 bases and J lost 2; bases outside the gene matches: 4. The CDR3 sequence is 14 residues long. The CDR3 spells CASSGTGGNYGYTF. In nucleotides, the CDR3 is TGCGCCAGCAGCGGCACAGGGGGGAACTATGGCTACACCTTC. The full variable domain, completed using reference TRBV5-1 and TRBJ1-2, is KAGVTQTPRYLIKTRGQQVTLSCSPISGHRSVSWYQQTPGQGLQFLFEYFSETQRNKGNFPGRFSGRQFSNSRSEMNVSTLELGDSALYLCASSGTGGNYGYTFGSGTRLTVV.

As to this clonotype: Relative to the germline gene, one junction end is altered; a read error may explain this. The rearrangement uses TRBV7-2 and TRBJ2-7, with unresolved D. Germline assignment: CDR1 SGHTA and CDR2 FQGNSA. The CDR3 loop spans 15 amino acids. The CDR3 region has the DNA TGTGCCAGCAGTTTAGGCCCAATCGCCTCCTACGAGCAGTACTTC. This codes for CASSLGPIASYEQYF.

This rearrangement joins TRBV20-1 to TRBJ2-5; 9 nucleotides align to TRBD1. The J segment lost 4 bases and the V segment lost 4 bases, leaving 7 bases of the junction unmatched. In germline, CDR1 is DFQATT, CDR2 SNEGSKA (reference sequence). The CDR3 is 14 amino acids. In DNA, the CDR3 is TGCAGTGCTAAAAAAGGGACAGGGATAGAGACCCAGTACTTC. Residues: CSAKKGTGIETQYF.

This rearrangement joins TRBV15 to TRBJ2-2; 10 nucleotides align to TRBD2. CDR1 LNHNV and CDR2 YYDKDF come from the germline V gene (reference sequence). This CDR3 comprises 16 residues. The V segment lost 5 bases and the J segment 5 bases; nucleotides outside the gene matches: 8. CDR3 region: CATSGAGGLGTGELFF. CDR3 DNA sequence: TGTGCCACCAGCGGAGCGGGGGGGCTTGGAACCGGGGAGCTGTTTTTT.

This clonotype came up a few times. V gene TRBV6-1 combines with J gene TRBJ1-2, with TRBD1 as a possible D gene (6 bases). V shed 5 bases and J shed 4 bases, with 14 bases lying between them. From germline, CDR1 is MNHNS and CDR2 SASEGT. The CDR3 spans 14 residues. CDR3 nucleotide sequence: TGTGCCAGCAGTCCAAACCAGGGGAGCTATGGCTACACCTTC. Translating it yields CASSPNQGSYGYTF.

This clonotype was recorded once. The junction departs from germline at one end; a sequencing error may be responsible. This chain joins TRBV30 and TRBJ2-1; 10 bases line up with TRBD1. Germline values: CDR1 GTSNPN, CDR2 SVGIG (reference sequence). The CDR3 runs 15 residues. CDR3 residues: CARSLDRGHFSEQFF. For the CDR3, the DNA is TGTGCCCGGAGTCTCGACAGGGGGCATTTTAGTGAGCAGTTCTTC. The full variable domain, with the rest looked up from reference TRBV30 and TRBJ2-1, is SQTIHQWPATLVQPVGSPLSLECTVEGTSNPNLYWYRQAAGRGLQLLFYSVGIGQISSEVPQNLSASRPQDRQFILSSKKLLLSDSGFYLCARSLDRGHFSEQFFGPGTRLTVL.

CDR3 region: CASSVDGGRPQHF. The CDR3 DNA follows: TGTGCCAGCAGCGTAGACGGGGGGCGGCCCCAGCATTTT. The chain joins TRBV9 to TRBJ1-5, with a tentative D call TRBD1 (6 bases). This CDR3 comprises 13 residues. V dropped 0 bases and J dropped 9 bases, with 10 bases sitting between them. Per germline, CDR1 SGDLS and CDR2 YYNGEE.

This clonotype was counted ten times or more. The chain couples TRBV5-1 to TRBJ2-3, with 9 bases aligning to TRBD2. This CDR3 has 16 amino acids. V shed 1 base, J shed 0 bases, and the junction held 3 bases outside the gene matches. Germline V gene lookup returns CDR1 SGHRS and CDR2 YFSETQ. CDR3 in amino acids: CASSLRLAGSTDTQYF. In DNA form, the CDR3 reads TGCGCCAGCAGCTTGCGTCTAGCGGGGAGCACAGATACGCAGTATTTT.

The V and J genes are TRBV5-1 and TRBJ2-1, with D perhaps matching TRBD2 (7 bases). With 6 bases removed from V and 8 bases from J, the gap between germline ends came to 24 bases. Per germline, CDR1 SGHRS and CDR2 YFSETQ. The CDR3 covers 16 residues. The CDR3 DNA follows: TGCGCCAGCAAGGCAAGGGGGGGGCCCATGTTGGATGAGCAGTTCTTC. It is translated as CASKARGGPMLDEQFF.

The CDR3 loop is CASSAIAGGHADTQYF. The CDR3 DNA follows: TGTGCCAGCAGTGCAATCGCGGGGGGGCACGCAGATACGCAGTATTTT. This sequence joins TRBV2 and TRBJ2-3, with 9 nucleotides matching TRBD2. V lost 4 bases and J lost 4; bases outside the gene matches: 9. Germline V lookup: CDR1 SNHLY, CDR2 FYNNEI. CDR3 length: 16 residues. Full variable domain (outside the CDR3, taken from reference TRBV2 and TRBJ2-3): EPEVTQTPSHQVTQMGQEVILRCVPISNHLYFYWYRQILGQKVEFLVSFYNNEISEKSEIFDDQFSVERPDGSNFTLKIRSTKLEDSAMYFCASSAIAGGHADTQYFGPGTRLTVL.

The V call is TRBV12-3 or TRBV12-4, the J call TRBJ2-7; D is perhaps TRBD1 (5 bases). The V and J ends lost 3 bases and 7 bases respectively, with 13 bases between them. The CDR3 spans 13 residues. For the CDR3, the DNA is TGTGCCAGCAGTTTCAGGGAATGGAGTGAGCAGTACTTC. This sequence encodes CASSFREWSEQYF.

The chain is built from TRBV12-3 or TRBV12-4 and TRBJ2-3; 11 positions match TRBD2. The CDR3 covers 15 residues. Trimming at V came to 3 bases and at J to 3 bases, leaving 2 bases not matched to a gene. This CDR3 is CASSLTSGVTDTQYF. In DNA, the CDR3 is TGTGCCAGCAGTTTGACTAGCGGGGTTACAGATACGCAGTATTTT.

CDR3 bases: TGTGCCACCAGCAGAGATCGGGGGACAGTGGACATTCAGTACTTC. This gives the protein CATSRDRGTVDIQYF. The gene calls are TRBV15 and TRBJ2-4; D might be TRBD1 (7 bases). CDR1 is LNHNV, CDR2 YYDKDF, per germline (reference sequence). Trimming removed 0 bases from V and 8 bases from J, with 14 bases in between. The CDR3 loop spans 15 amino acids.

The chain has TRBV27 and TRBJ2-3; D is unresolved. Germline V gene lookup returns CDR1 MNHEY and CDR2 SMNVEV (reference sequence). The CDR3 has 11 amino acids. V was trimmed by 4 bases and J by 9 bases, leaving 8 bases between them. In DNA form, the CDR3 reads TGTGCCAGCAGTTCAGCCTTGACGCAGTATTTT. As protein: CASSSALTQYF.

This clonotype was picked up a small number of times. The DNA for the CDR3 is TGCAGCGTTCAGGGCCTACCTGACGAGCAGTACTTC. Protein product: CSVQGLPDEQYF. This chain links TRBV29-1 with TRBJ2-7; TRBD1 is a possible D gene (5 bases). V lost 5 bases and J lost 5, with 13 bases in between. This CDR3 comprises 12 residues. Germline V gene sequence: CDR1 SQVTM, CDR2 ANQGSEA.

The V and J genes are TRBV5-1 and TRBJ1-3, with D unresolved. This CDR3 has 14 amino acids. Germline assignment: CDR1 SGHRS and CDR2 YFSETQ. Trimming removed 5 bases at V and 0 bases at J, with 9 bases between. The CDR3 loop is CASRSQSSGNTIYF. The CDR3 nucleotides read TGCGCCAGCAGGAGTCAAAGCTCTGGAAACACCATATATTTT.

The rearrangement joins TRBV6-5 to TRBJ2-3, with TRBD2 identical over 9 bases. The CDR3 length is 16 residues. Germline CDR1 is MNHEY and CDR2 is SVGAGI. After removal of 11 bases from V and 2 bases from J, the junction contained 14 bases not matched to a gene. DNA for the CDR3: TGTGCCGCATTAGCGGGGGCCCCCCTTATCACAGATACGCAGTATTTT. This codes for CAALAGAPLITDTQYF.

The CDR3 is CASSLLVGAYEQYF. CDR3 nucleotide sequence: TGTGCCAGCAGCTTGTTGGTAGGCGCCTACGAGCAGTACTTC. The chain is built from TRBV5-5 and TRBJ2-7, with D uncertain. This CDR3 contains 14 residues. The V gene lost 1 base and the J gene lost 2 bases, with 10 bases spanning the gap. From germline, CDR1 is SGHKS and CDR2 YYEKEE (reference sequence).

The chain joins TRBV9 to TRBJ2-1; 15 bases fit TRBD2. This CDR3 is 17 amino acids long. CDR1 and CDR2 from the germline V gene are SGDLS and YYNGEE. Trimming removed 4 bases from V and 8 bases from J; junction bases left unmatched: 10. In nucleotides, the CDR3 is TGTGCCAGCAGCCCTCGGACTAGCGGGGGGGTCCGCGATGAGCAGTTCTTC. Translating gives CASSPRTSGGVRDEQFF.

This clonotype has just a few counts. The genes are TRBV5-1 and TRBJ2-2, with D uncertain. The CDR3 runs to 15 residues. Germline V gene sequence: CDR1 SGHRS, CDR2 YFSETQ. V was clipped by 4 bases and J by 4 bases, with 14 bases between them. CDR3 sequence reads: CASSLALVSTGELFF. The CDR3, as DNA: TGCGCCAGCAGCCTGGCCCTAGTATCCACCGGGGAGCTGTTTTTT.

The chain uses TRBV7-2 and TRBJ2-2; 11 bases are shared with TRBD1. The CDR3 has 18 amino acids. The V gene end was trimmed by 1 base and the J gene end by 7 bases; junction bases not matched to a gene: 11. The germline gives CDR1 SGHTA, CDR2 FQGNSA. The CDR3 DNA is TGTGCCAGCAGCTTAGGCTCCTCGGGACAGGGGGTGGACGGGGAGCTGTTTTTT. It codes for CASSLGSSGQGVDGELFF.